Sequencing of this T cell receptor (beta chain) was carried out in a study of cytomegalovirus exposure and HLA in healthy donors. Overall study: Earlier, some 180 million T cells were analyzed, and fewer than 120 million unique TCR beta sequences were found among them. Study-level results: DRB1 had the most TCR associations and HLA-C the fewest, a later analysis found, with rates varying by HLA locus. A later analysis linked a missense variant in DCLRE1C to the trimming of TCR beta V and J genes. HLA allele associations emerged for roughly 16,000 TCR beta sequences in a later analysis, at 0.05 false discovery rate.

The study ran its PCR with 60 Vbeta and 13 Jbeta primers. The data were produced by immunoSEQ multiplex PCR, yet TCRdb's version contains in-frame clones alone and is incomplete. The data hold about 120,000 clones, with about 63% observed a single time. V was clipped by 5 bases and J by 8 bases, with 9 bases between them. Germline values: CDR1 SNHLY, CDR2 FYNNEI. CDR3 length: 12 amino acids. Details on this clone: Its specificity is not known.

The chain couples TRBV2 to TRBJ1-4; the D is unclear. Material: PBMCs. The TCR originated in a man younger than 40 in good health and CMV-seropositive. This chain's CDR3 is CASSLVREKLFF. CDR3 DNA: TGTGCCAGCAGTCTCGTGCGGGAAAAACTGTTTTTT.